This is a list of T cell receptor beta chains from one sample in a study of T cell responses to AZD1222 COVID-19 vaccine. TCRdb keeps only in-frame clones here, not all; method: immunoSEQ multiplex PCR. The sample has some 140,000 clones, 89% seen once. The specimen comprised peripheral blood, sampled 28 days after the second AZD1222 dose. The receptors originated from an adult who received the AZD1222 COVID-19 vaccine. CDR3s include the opening cysteine and the closing phenylalanine or tryptophan. Each record gives: clone size, D gene, J gene, V gene, CDR3 protein, CDR3 DNA. D genes are given only for firm matches. Some rows mark clone size as missing; the rest say once, few, many or name a class of expanded clone.

clone_size: -
d_call: -
j_call: TRBJ1-1
v_call: TRBV6-5
cdr3_aa: CASSPGPNTEAFF
cdr3_nt: TGTGCCAGCAGCCCGGGACCGAACACTGAAGCTTTCTTT

clone_size: -
d_call: TRBD2
j_call: TRBJ2-7
v_call: TRBV14
cdr3_aa: CASSLTSGGHHTYEQYF
cdr3_nt: TGTGCCAGCAGCCTTACTAGCGGGGGGCACCATACCTACGAGCAGTACTTC

clone_size: -
d_call: -
j_call: TRBJ1-1
v_call: TRBV2
cdr3_aa: CASSEAPRANTEAFF
cdr3_nt: TGTGCCAGCAGTGAAGCGCCCAGGGCAAACACTGAAGCTTTCTTT

clone_size: -
d_call: -
j_call: TRBJ2-1
v_call: TRBV5-5
cdr3_aa: CASSLPHYNEQFF
cdr3_nt: TGTGCCAGCAGCTTACCTCATTACAATGAGCAGTTCTTC

clone_size: -
d_call: -
j_call: TRBJ1-6
v_call: TRBV18
cdr3_aa: CASSPGQLYNSPLHF
cdr3_nt: TGTGCCAGCTCACCCGGGCAGCTCTATAATTCACCCCTCCACTTT

clone_size: -
d_call: TRBD2
j_call: TRBJ2-3
v_call: TRBV4-1
cdr3_aa: CASSQGSGYTDTQYF
cdr3_nt: TGCGCCAGCAGCCAAGGTAGCGGGTACACAGATACGCAGTATTTT

clone_size: -
d_call: TRBD1
j_call: TRBJ1-6
v_call: TRBV2
cdr3_aa: CASSGTAGGHSPLHF
cdr3_nt: TGTGCCAGCAGCGGGACAGCCGGGGGGCATTCACCCCTCCACTTT

clone_size: -
d_call: -
j_call: TRBJ1-4
v_call: TRBV15
cdr3_aa: CATSTIYDEKLFF
cdr3_nt: TGTGCCACCAGCACTATATATGATGAAAAACTGTTTTTT

clone_size: -
d_call: TRBD1
j_call: TRBJ1-2
v_call: TRBV9
cdr3_aa: CASSPRDRDGGYTF
cdr3_nt: TGTGCCAGCAGCCCCCGGGACAGGGATGGCGGCTACACCTTC

clone_size: -
d_call: -
j_call: TRBJ1-1
v_call: TRBV7-3
cdr3_aa: CASSLTYGRGTEAFF
cdr3_nt: TGTGCCAGCAGCTTAACGTACGGCAGAGGCACTGAAGCTTTCTTT

clone_size: -
d_call: -
j_call: TRBJ1-1
v_call: TRBV10-2
cdr3_aa: CASAGVLEAFF
cdr3_nt: TGCGCCAGCGCGGGGGTGCTTGAAGCTTTCTTT

clone_size: -
d_call: -
j_call: TRBJ1-6
v_call: TRBV10-3
cdr3_aa: CAIREQSSYNSPLHF
cdr3_nt: TGTGCCATCAGGGAGCAGAGCTCCTATAATTCACCCCTCCACTTT

clone_size: -
d_call: -
j_call: TRBJ2-3
v_call: TRBV7-2
cdr3_aa: CASSLAANLDTQYF
cdr3_nt: TGTGCCAGCAGCTTAGCGGCTAACCTAGATACGCAGTATTTT

clone_size: once
d_call: -
j_call: TRBJ1-6
v_call: TRBV4-2
cdr3_aa: CASSQDRETGRSPLHF
cdr3_nt: TGTGCCAGCAGCCAAGATCGGGAGACAGGCCGTTCACCCCTCCACTTT

clone_size: -
d_call: TRBD1
j_call: TRBJ1-5
v_call: TRBV6-2/TRBV6-3
cdr3_aa: CASSGQASNQPQHF
cdr3_nt: TGTGCCAGCAGTGGACAGGCTAGCAATCAGCCCCAGCATTTT

clone_size: few
d_call: TRBD2
j_call: TRBJ2-3
v_call: TRBV7-2
cdr3_aa: CASSPTSGVRDTQYF
cdr3_nt: TGTGCCAGCAGCCCAACTAGCGGGGTTCGGGATACGCAGTATTTT

clone_size: few
d_call: TRBD2
j_call: TRBJ2-7
v_call: TRBV3-1/TRBV3-2
cdr3_aa: CASSQDTSGYEQYF
cdr3_nt: TGTGCCAGCAGCCAAGATACTAGCGGCTACGAGCAGTACTTC

clone_size: few
d_call: TRBD2
j_call: TRBJ2-7
v_call: TRBV27
cdr3_aa: CASSPTGGGYEQYF
cdr3_nt: TGTGCCAGCAGTCCCACGGGGGGAGGGTACGAGCAGTACTTC

clone_size: -
d_call: -
j_call: TRBJ1-1
v_call: TRBV30
cdr3_aa: CAWRVAQNTEAFF
cdr3_nt: TGTGCCTGGAGAGTTGCGCAGAACACTGAAGCTTTCTTT

clone_size: -
d_call: -
j_call: TRBJ1-1
v_call: TRBV7-9
cdr3_aa: CASSLTGTVAEAFF
cdr3_nt: TGTGCCAGCAGCTTAACAGGGACGGTGGCTGAAGCTTTCTTT

clone_size: once
d_call: -
j_call: TRBJ1-1
v_call: TRBV18
cdr3_aa: CASSPPPGRFYTEAFF
cdr3_nt: TGTGCCAGCTCACCACCCCCAGGGCGGTTTTACACTGAAGCTTTCTTT

clone_size: -
d_call: -
j_call: TRBJ1-2
v_call: TRBV6-2/TRBV6-3
cdr3_aa: CASSYAGLYGYTF
cdr3_nt: TGTGCCAGCAGTTACGCGGGTCTCTATGGCTACACCTTC

clone_size: once
d_call: -
j_call: TRBJ1-2
v_call: TRBV5-1
cdr3_aa: CASSLEEWSYGYTF
cdr3_nt: TGCGCCAGCAGCTTGGAGGAGTGGAGCTATGGCTACACCTTC

clone_size: -
d_call: -
j_call: TRBJ1-2
v_call: TRBV19
cdr3_aa: CASSMKEGYGYTF
cdr3_nt: TGTGCCAGTAGTATGAAGGAGGGCTATGGCTACACCTTC

clone_size: -
d_call: -
j_call: TRBJ2-1
v_call: TRBV7-9
cdr3_aa: CASSLQGGNEQFF
cdr3_nt: TGTGCCAGCAGCTTGCAGGGGGGCAACGAGCAGTTCTTC

clone_size: -
d_call: -
j_call: TRBJ2-3
v_call: TRBV30
cdr3_aa: CAWSAPGSDTQYF
cdr3_nt: TGTGCCTGGAGTGCCCCAGGGTCAGATACGCAGTATTTT

clone_size: -
d_call: TRBD1
j_call: TRBJ1-6
v_call: TRBV18
cdr3_aa: CASSPAGGPNSPLHF
cdr3_nt: TGTGCCAGCTCACCAGCAGGGGGCCCTAATTCACCCCTCCACTTT

clone_size: once
d_call: -
j_call: TRBJ2-3
v_call: TRBV2
cdr3_aa: CASSTRPSATDTQYF
cdr3_nt: TGTGCCAGCAGTACACGGCCCTCCGCCACAGATACGCAGTATTTT

clone_size: -
d_call: -
j_call: TRBJ1-5
v_call: TRBV19
cdr3_aa: CASNMGGGNQPQHF
cdr3_nt: TGTGCCAGTAACATGGGGGGCGGAAATCAGCCCCAGCATTTT

clone_size: once
d_call: -
j_call: TRBJ2-1
v_call: TRBV2
cdr3_aa: CASQSQLSYNEQFF
cdr3_nt: TGTGCCAGCCAAAGTCAGCTCTCCTACAATGAGCAGTTCTTC

clone_size: -
d_call: -
j_call: TRBJ1-2
v_call: TRBV7-2
cdr3_aa: CASSFLYGYTF
cdr3_nt: TGTGCCAGCAGCTTTTTGTATGGCTACACCTTC

clone_size: many
d_call: TRBD1
j_call: TRBJ2-7
v_call: TRBV9
cdr3_aa: CASSHGQGTSYEQYF
cdr3_nt: TGTGCCAGCAGCCATGGACAGGGGACATCCTACGAGCAGTACTTC

clone_size: once
d_call: -
j_call: TRBJ2-1
v_call: TRBV4-1
cdr3_aa: CASSQASLGRDTHNEQFF
cdr3_nt: TGCGCCAGCAGCCAAGCCTCGTTGGGCCGGGACACCCACAATGAGCAGTTCTTC

clone_size: -
d_call: -
j_call: TRBJ1-1
v_call: TRBV30
cdr3_aa: CAWSVVSQNTEAFF
cdr3_nt: TGTGCCTGGAGTGTAGTCAGCCAGAACACTGAAGCTTTCTTT

clone_size: -
d_call: -
j_call: TRBJ2-7
v_call: TRBV7-2
cdr3_aa: CASSPGGLPYEQYF
cdr3_nt: TGTGCCAGCAGCCCCGGGGGGCTTCCCTACGAGCAGTACTTC

clone_size: -
d_call: -
j_call: TRBJ1-4
v_call: TRBV5-1
cdr3_aa: CASSLEGRDEKLFF
cdr3_nt: TGCGCCAGCAGCTTGGAGGGGCGGGATGAAAAACTGTTTTTT

clone_size: -
d_call: TRBD2
j_call: TRBJ2-1
v_call: TRBV11-2
cdr3_aa: CASSRTSGGNGEQFF
cdr3_nt: TGTGCCAGCAGCCGGACTAGCGGGGGCAACGGGGAGCAGTTCTTC

clone_size: -
d_call: -
j_call: TRBJ2-7
v_call: TRBV30
cdr3_aa: CAWNRGYEQYF
cdr3_nt: TGTGCCTGGAATAGGGGATACGAGCAGTACTTC

clone_size: -
d_call: -
j_call: TRBJ1-1
v_call: TRBV6-2/TRBV6-3
cdr3_aa: CASSSRDPMNTEAFF
cdr3_nt: TGTGCCAGCAGTTCAAGGGACCCTATGAACACTGAAGCTTTCTTT

clone_size: -
d_call: -
j_call: TRBJ2-1
v_call: TRBV6-5
cdr3_aa: CASSYSSPYNEQFF
cdr3_nt: TGTGCCAGCAGTTACTCAAGTCCCTACAATGAGCAGTTCTTC

clone_size: -
d_call: -
j_call: TRBJ2-5
v_call: TRBV7-2
cdr3_aa: CASSPWETQYF
cdr3_nt: TGTGCCAGCAGCCCGTGGGAGACCCAGTACTTC

clone_size: -
d_call: -
j_call: TRBJ1-5
v_call: TRBV6-5
cdr3_aa: CASSPSWRGQPQHF
cdr3_nt: TGTGCCAGCAGTCCCTCCTGGAGGGGTCAGCCCCAGCATTTT

clone_size: -
d_call: TRBD1
j_call: TRBJ1-2
v_call: TRBV2
cdr3_aa: CASSEEGATYGYTF
cdr3_nt: TGTGCCAGCAGTGAGGAGGGGGCCACCTATGGCTACACCTTC

clone_size: -
d_call: -
j_call: TRBJ1-5
v_call: TRBV2
cdr3_aa: CASTDGGQPQHF
cdr3_nt: TGTGCCAGCACCGATGGAGGTCAGCCCCAGCATTTT

clone_size: -
d_call: -
j_call: TRBJ1-1
v_call: TRBV29-1
cdr3_aa: CSVGRGRAEAFF
cdr3_nt: TGCAGCGTTGGGAGGGGGAGGGCTGAAGCTTTCTTT

clone_size: -
d_call: TRBD2
j_call: TRBJ2-2
v_call: TRBV6-5
cdr3_aa: CASTKRERTGELFF
cdr3_nt: TGTGCCAGCACCAAGCGGGAGAGGACCGGGGAGCTGTTTTTT

clone_size: -
d_call: -
j_call: TRBJ1-3
v_call: TRBV19
cdr3_aa: CASSDYRVFSGNTIYF
cdr3_nt: TGTGCCAGTAGTGACTACAGGGTCTTCTCTGGAAACACCATATATTTT

clone_size: -
d_call: -
j_call: TRBJ1-1
v_call: TRBV6-5
cdr3_aa: CASRREYPNTEAFF
cdr3_nt: TGTGCCAGCAGACGGGAGTATCCGAACACTGAAGCTTTCTTT

clone_size: -
d_call: -
j_call: TRBJ2-7
v_call: TRBV5-4
cdr3_aa: CASSSGTRTYEQYF
cdr3_nt: TGTGCCAGCAGCTCCGGGACACGTACCTACGAGCAGTACTTC

clone_size: -
d_call: -
j_call: TRBJ2-1
v_call: TRBV12-3/TRBV12-4
cdr3_aa: CASSLGHEQFF
cdr3_nt: TGTGCCAGTTCCCTCGGCCATGAGCAGTTCTTC

clone_size: -
d_call: -
j_call: TRBJ1-3
v_call: TRBV27
cdr3_aa: CASTSLGAGNTIYF
cdr3_nt: TGTGCCAGCACTTCTCTCGGGGCGGGAAACACCATATATTTT

clone_size: -
d_call: -
j_call: TRBJ1-4
v_call: TRBV25-1
cdr3_aa: CASSEWGFGEKLFF
cdr3_nt: TGTGCCAGCAGTGAATGGGGATTCGGTGAAAAACTGTTTTTT

clone_size: once
d_call: -
j_call: TRBJ2-5
v_call: TRBV6-6
cdr3_aa: CASSYPQTQETQYF
cdr3_nt: TGTGCCAGCAGTTACCCGCAAACCCAAGAGACCCAGTACTTC

clone_size: -
d_call: -
j_call: TRBJ2-5
v_call: TRBV3-1/TRBV3-2
cdr3_aa: CASSHPGLIQETQYF
cdr3_nt: TGTGCCAGCAGCCACCCCGGACTGATCCAAGAGACCCAGTACTTC

clone_size: -
d_call: TRBD1
j_call: TRBJ1-2
v_call: TRBV6-5
cdr3_aa: CASSRTGSDYGYTF
cdr3_nt: TGTGCCAGCAGTCGGACAGGGTCTGACTATGGCTACACCTTC

clone_size: -
d_call: TRBD2
j_call: TRBJ2-7
v_call: TRBV5-1
cdr3_aa: CASSEGDYQNYEQYF
cdr3_nt: TGCGCCAGCAGCGAAGGGGACTACCAGAACTACGAGCAGTACTTC

clone_size: -
d_call: TRBD1
j_call: TRBJ2-6
v_call: TRBV5-1
cdr3_aa: CASSLMGQGASGANVLTF
cdr3_nt: TGCGCCAGCAGCTTGATGGGACAGGGGGCTAGTGGGGCCAACGTCCTGACTTTC

clone_size: -
d_call: -
j_call: TRBJ1-6
v_call: TRBV15
cdr3_aa: CATSRDYGRNNSPLHF
cdr3_nt: TGTGCCACCAGCAGAGATTACGGCAGGAACAATTCACCCCTCCACTTT

clone_size: -
d_call: -
j_call: TRBJ1-4
v_call: TRBV18
cdr3_aa: CASSTSLGSGSEKLFF
cdr3_nt: TGTGCCAGCTCAACCTCCCTTGGCTCAGGCTCCGAAAAACTGTTTTTT

clone_size: -
d_call: -
j_call: TRBJ2-3
v_call: TRBV7-9
cdr3_aa: CASSLGLAPDTQYF
cdr3_nt: TGTGCCAGCAGCTTAGGGCTAGCTCCAGATACGCAGTATTTT